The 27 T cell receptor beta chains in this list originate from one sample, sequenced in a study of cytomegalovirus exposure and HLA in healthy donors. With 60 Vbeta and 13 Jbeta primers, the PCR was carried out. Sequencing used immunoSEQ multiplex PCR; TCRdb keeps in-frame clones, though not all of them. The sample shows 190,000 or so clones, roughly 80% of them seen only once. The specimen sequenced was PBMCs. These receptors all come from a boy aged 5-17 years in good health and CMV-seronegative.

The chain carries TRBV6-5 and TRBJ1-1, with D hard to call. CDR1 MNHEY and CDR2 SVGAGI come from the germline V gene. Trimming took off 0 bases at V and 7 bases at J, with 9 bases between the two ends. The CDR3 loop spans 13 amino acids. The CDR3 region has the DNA TGTGCCAGCAGTTACTCGAGGCGGAGTGAAGCTTTCTTT. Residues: CASSYSRRSEAFF.

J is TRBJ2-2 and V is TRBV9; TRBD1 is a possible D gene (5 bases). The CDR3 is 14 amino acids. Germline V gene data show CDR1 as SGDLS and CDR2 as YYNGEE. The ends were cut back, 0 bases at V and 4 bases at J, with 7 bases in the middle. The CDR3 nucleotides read TGTGCCAGCAGCGTAGTAGGGGCCACCGGGGAGCTGTTTTTT. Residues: CASSVVGATGELFF.

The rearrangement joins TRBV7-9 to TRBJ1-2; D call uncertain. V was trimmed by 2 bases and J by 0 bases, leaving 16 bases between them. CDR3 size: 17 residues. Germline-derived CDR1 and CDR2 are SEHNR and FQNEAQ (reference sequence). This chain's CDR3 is CASSLSVTLKANYGYTF. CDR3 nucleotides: TGTGCCAGCAGCTTATCAGTCACGTTGAAAGCTAACTATGGCTACACCTTC.

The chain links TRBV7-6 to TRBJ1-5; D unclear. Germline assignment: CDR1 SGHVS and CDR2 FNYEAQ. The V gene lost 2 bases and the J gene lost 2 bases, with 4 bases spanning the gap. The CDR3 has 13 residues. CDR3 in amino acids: CASSLRGNQPQHF. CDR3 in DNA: TGTGCCAGCAGCTTACGAGGCAATCAGCCCCAGCATTTT.

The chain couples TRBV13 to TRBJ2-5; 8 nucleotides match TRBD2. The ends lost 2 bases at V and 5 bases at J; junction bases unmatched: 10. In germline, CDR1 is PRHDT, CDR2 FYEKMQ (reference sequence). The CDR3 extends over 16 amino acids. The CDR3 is CASSLNSGAAKETQYF. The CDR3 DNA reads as TGTGCCAGCAGCTTAAATAGCGGGGCGGCCAAGGAGACCCAGTACTTC.

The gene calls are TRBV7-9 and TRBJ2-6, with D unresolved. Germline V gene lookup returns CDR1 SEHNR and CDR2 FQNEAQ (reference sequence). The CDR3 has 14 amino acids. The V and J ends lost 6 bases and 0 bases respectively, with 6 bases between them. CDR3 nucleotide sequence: TGTGCCAGCAGTCTAATCTCTGGGGCCAACGTCCTGACTTTC. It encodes CASSLISGANVLTF.

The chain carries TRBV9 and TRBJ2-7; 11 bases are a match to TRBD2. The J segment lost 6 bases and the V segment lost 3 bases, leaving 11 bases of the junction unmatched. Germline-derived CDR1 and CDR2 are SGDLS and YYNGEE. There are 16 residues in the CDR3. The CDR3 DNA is TGTGCCAGCAGCGCTAAACTAGCGGGAGAGGGGGGCGAGCAGTACTTC. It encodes CASSAKLAGEGGEQYF.

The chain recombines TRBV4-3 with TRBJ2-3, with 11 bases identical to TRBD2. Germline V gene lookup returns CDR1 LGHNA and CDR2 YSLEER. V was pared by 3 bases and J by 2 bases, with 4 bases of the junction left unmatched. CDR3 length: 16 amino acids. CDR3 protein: CASSHRLAGTTDTQYF. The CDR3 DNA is TGCGCCAGCAGCCACCGACTAGCGGGAACCACAGATACGCAGTATTTT.

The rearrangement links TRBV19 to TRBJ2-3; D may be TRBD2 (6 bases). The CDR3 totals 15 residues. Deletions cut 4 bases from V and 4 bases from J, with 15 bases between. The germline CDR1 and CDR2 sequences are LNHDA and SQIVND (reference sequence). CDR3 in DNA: TGTGCCAGTAGTACGTATGGGGGAGGAGCAGATACGCAGTATTTT. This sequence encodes CASSTYGGGADTQYF.

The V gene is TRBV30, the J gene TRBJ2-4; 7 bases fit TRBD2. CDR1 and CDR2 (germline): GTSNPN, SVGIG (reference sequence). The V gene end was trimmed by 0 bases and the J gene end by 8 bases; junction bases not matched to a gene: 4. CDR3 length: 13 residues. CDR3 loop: CAWSVHGRDIQYF. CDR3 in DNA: TGTGCCTGGAGTGTACATGGGAGGGACATTCAGTACTTC.

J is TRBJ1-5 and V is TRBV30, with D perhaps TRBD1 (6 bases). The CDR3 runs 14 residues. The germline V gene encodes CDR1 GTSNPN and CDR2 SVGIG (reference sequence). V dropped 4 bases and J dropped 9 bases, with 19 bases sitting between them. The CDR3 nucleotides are TGTGCCTGGACCCCAAGGGGGGGTGGCGGGCCCCAGCATTTT. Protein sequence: CAWTPRGGGGPQHF.

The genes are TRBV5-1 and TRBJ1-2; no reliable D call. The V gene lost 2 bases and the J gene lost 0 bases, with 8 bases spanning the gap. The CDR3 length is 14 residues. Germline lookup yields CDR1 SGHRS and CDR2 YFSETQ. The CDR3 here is CASSFAQPNYGYTF. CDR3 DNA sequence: TGCGCCAGCAGCTTCGCACAGCCTAACTATGGCTACACCTTC.

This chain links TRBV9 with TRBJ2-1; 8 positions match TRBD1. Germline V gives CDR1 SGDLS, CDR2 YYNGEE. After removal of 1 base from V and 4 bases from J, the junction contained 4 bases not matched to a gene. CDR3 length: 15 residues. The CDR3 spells CASSVTGGPYNEQFF. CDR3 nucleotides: TGTGCCAGCAGCGTAACAGGGGGGCCATACAATGAGCAGTTCTTC.

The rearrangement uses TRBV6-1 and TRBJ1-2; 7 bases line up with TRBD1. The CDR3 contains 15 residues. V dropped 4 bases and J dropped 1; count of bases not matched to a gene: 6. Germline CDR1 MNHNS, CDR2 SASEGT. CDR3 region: CASSGQGLLNYGYTF. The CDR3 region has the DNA TGTGCCAGCAGTGGACAGGGCCTCCTTAACTATGGCTACACCTTC.

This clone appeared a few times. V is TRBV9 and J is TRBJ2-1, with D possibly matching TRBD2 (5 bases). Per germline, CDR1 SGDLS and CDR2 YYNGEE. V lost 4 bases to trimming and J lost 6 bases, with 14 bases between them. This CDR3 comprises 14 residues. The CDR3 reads CASSTPGGSNEQFF. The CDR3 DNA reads TGTGCCAGCAGCACACCCGGAGGTAGCAATGAGCAGTTCTTC.

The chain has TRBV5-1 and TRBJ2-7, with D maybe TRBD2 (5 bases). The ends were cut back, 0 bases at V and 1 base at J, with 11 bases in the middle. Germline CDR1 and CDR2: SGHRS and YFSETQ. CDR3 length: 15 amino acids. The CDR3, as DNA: TGCGCCAGCAGCTTGGGACTATCTGGGTCCTACGAGCAGTACTTC. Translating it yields CASSLGLSGSYEQYF.

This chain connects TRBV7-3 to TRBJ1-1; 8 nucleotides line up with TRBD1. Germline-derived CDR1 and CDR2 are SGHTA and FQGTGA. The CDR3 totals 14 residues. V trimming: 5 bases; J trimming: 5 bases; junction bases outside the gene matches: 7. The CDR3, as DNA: TGTGCCAGCAGCCCGACAGGGGAAGGGACTGAAGCTTTCTTT. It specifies CASSPTGEGTEAFF. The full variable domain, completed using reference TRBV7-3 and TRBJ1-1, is GAGVSQTPSNKVTEKGKYVELRCDPISGHTALYWYRQSLGQGPEFLIYFQGTGAADDSGLPNDRFFAVRPEGSVSTLKIQRTERGDSAVYLCASSPTGEGTEAFFGQGTRLTVV.

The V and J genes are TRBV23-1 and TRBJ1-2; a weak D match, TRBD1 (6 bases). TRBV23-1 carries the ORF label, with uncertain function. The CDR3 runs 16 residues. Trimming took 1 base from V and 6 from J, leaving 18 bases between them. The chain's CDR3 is CASSQCYHREGHGYTF. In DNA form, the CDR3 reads TGCGCCAGCAGTCAATGTTACCACAGGGAGGGCCATGGCTACACCTTC.

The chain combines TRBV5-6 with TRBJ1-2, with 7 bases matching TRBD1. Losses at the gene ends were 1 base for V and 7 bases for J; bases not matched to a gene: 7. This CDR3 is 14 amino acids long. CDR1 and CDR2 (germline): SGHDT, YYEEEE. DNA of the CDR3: TGTGCCAGCAGCTTGTCCCCAGGGGGGAGTGGCTACACCTTC. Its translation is CASSLSPGGSGYTF.

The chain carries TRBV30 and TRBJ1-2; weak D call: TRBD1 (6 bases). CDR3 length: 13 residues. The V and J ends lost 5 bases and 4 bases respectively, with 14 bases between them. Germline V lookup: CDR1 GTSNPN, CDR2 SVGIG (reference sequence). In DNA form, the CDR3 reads TGTGCCTGGGAAGGGGGAACCCGCTATGGCTACACCTTC. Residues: CAWEGGTRYGYTF.

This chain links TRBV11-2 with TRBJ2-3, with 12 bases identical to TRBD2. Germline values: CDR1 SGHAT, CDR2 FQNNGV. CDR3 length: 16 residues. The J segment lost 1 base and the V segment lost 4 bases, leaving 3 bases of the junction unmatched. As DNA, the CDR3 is TGTGCCAGCAGCTCGGGACTAGCGGGCGGCACAGATACGCAGTATTTT. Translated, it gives CASSSGLAGGTDTQYF.

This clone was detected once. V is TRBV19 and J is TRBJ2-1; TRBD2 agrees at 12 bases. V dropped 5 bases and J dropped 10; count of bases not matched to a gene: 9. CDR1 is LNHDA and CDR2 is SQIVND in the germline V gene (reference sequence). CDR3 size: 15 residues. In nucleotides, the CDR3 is TGTGCCAGTAGTGTGACTAGCGGGAGCTTAGCGGAGCAGTTCTTC. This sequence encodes CASSVTSGSLAEQFF. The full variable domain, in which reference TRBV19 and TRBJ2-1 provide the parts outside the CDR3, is DGGITQSPKYLFRKEGQNVTLSCEQNLNHDAMYWYRQDPGQGLRLIYYSQIVNDFQKGDIAEGYSVSREKKESFPLTVTSAQKNPTAFYLCASSVTSGSLAEQFFGPGTRLTVL.

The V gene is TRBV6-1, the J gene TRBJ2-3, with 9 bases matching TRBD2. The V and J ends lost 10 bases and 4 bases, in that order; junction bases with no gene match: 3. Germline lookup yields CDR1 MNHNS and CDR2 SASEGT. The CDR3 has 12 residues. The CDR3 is CAISGSSDTQYF. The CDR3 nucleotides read TGTGCCATTAGCGGGAGCTCAGATACGCAGTATTTT.

The CDR3 loop reads CSVGGFNTEAFF. As DNA, the CDR3 is TGCAGCGTTGGCGGGTTCAACACTGAAGCTTTCTTT. The gene calls are TRBV29-1 and TRBJ1-1; D not resolved. The CDR3 has 12 residues. In germline, CDR1 is SQVTM, CDR2 ANQGSEA. Trimming stripped 4 bases from V and 2 bases from J, with 8 bases between.

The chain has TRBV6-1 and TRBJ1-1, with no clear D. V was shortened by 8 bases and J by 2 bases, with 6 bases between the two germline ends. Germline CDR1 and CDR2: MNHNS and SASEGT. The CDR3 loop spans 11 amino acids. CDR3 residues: CASRGNTEAFF. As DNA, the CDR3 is TGTGCCAGCCGCGGCAACACTGAAGCTTTCTTT.

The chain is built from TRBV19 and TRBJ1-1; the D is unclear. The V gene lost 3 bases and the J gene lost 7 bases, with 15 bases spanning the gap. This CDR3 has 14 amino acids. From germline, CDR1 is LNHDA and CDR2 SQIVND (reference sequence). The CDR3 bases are TGTGCCAGTAGTATGGGCAGCAGGTTGGGTGAAGCTTTCTTT. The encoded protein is CASSMGSRLGEAFF.

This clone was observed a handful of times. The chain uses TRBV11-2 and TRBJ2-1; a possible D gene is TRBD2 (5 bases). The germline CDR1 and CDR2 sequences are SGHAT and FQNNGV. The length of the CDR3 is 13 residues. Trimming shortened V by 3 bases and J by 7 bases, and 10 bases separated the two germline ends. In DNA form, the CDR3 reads TGTGCCAGCAGCTTGAGCCGAGGGAATGAGCAGTTCTTC. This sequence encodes CASSLSRGNEQFF.